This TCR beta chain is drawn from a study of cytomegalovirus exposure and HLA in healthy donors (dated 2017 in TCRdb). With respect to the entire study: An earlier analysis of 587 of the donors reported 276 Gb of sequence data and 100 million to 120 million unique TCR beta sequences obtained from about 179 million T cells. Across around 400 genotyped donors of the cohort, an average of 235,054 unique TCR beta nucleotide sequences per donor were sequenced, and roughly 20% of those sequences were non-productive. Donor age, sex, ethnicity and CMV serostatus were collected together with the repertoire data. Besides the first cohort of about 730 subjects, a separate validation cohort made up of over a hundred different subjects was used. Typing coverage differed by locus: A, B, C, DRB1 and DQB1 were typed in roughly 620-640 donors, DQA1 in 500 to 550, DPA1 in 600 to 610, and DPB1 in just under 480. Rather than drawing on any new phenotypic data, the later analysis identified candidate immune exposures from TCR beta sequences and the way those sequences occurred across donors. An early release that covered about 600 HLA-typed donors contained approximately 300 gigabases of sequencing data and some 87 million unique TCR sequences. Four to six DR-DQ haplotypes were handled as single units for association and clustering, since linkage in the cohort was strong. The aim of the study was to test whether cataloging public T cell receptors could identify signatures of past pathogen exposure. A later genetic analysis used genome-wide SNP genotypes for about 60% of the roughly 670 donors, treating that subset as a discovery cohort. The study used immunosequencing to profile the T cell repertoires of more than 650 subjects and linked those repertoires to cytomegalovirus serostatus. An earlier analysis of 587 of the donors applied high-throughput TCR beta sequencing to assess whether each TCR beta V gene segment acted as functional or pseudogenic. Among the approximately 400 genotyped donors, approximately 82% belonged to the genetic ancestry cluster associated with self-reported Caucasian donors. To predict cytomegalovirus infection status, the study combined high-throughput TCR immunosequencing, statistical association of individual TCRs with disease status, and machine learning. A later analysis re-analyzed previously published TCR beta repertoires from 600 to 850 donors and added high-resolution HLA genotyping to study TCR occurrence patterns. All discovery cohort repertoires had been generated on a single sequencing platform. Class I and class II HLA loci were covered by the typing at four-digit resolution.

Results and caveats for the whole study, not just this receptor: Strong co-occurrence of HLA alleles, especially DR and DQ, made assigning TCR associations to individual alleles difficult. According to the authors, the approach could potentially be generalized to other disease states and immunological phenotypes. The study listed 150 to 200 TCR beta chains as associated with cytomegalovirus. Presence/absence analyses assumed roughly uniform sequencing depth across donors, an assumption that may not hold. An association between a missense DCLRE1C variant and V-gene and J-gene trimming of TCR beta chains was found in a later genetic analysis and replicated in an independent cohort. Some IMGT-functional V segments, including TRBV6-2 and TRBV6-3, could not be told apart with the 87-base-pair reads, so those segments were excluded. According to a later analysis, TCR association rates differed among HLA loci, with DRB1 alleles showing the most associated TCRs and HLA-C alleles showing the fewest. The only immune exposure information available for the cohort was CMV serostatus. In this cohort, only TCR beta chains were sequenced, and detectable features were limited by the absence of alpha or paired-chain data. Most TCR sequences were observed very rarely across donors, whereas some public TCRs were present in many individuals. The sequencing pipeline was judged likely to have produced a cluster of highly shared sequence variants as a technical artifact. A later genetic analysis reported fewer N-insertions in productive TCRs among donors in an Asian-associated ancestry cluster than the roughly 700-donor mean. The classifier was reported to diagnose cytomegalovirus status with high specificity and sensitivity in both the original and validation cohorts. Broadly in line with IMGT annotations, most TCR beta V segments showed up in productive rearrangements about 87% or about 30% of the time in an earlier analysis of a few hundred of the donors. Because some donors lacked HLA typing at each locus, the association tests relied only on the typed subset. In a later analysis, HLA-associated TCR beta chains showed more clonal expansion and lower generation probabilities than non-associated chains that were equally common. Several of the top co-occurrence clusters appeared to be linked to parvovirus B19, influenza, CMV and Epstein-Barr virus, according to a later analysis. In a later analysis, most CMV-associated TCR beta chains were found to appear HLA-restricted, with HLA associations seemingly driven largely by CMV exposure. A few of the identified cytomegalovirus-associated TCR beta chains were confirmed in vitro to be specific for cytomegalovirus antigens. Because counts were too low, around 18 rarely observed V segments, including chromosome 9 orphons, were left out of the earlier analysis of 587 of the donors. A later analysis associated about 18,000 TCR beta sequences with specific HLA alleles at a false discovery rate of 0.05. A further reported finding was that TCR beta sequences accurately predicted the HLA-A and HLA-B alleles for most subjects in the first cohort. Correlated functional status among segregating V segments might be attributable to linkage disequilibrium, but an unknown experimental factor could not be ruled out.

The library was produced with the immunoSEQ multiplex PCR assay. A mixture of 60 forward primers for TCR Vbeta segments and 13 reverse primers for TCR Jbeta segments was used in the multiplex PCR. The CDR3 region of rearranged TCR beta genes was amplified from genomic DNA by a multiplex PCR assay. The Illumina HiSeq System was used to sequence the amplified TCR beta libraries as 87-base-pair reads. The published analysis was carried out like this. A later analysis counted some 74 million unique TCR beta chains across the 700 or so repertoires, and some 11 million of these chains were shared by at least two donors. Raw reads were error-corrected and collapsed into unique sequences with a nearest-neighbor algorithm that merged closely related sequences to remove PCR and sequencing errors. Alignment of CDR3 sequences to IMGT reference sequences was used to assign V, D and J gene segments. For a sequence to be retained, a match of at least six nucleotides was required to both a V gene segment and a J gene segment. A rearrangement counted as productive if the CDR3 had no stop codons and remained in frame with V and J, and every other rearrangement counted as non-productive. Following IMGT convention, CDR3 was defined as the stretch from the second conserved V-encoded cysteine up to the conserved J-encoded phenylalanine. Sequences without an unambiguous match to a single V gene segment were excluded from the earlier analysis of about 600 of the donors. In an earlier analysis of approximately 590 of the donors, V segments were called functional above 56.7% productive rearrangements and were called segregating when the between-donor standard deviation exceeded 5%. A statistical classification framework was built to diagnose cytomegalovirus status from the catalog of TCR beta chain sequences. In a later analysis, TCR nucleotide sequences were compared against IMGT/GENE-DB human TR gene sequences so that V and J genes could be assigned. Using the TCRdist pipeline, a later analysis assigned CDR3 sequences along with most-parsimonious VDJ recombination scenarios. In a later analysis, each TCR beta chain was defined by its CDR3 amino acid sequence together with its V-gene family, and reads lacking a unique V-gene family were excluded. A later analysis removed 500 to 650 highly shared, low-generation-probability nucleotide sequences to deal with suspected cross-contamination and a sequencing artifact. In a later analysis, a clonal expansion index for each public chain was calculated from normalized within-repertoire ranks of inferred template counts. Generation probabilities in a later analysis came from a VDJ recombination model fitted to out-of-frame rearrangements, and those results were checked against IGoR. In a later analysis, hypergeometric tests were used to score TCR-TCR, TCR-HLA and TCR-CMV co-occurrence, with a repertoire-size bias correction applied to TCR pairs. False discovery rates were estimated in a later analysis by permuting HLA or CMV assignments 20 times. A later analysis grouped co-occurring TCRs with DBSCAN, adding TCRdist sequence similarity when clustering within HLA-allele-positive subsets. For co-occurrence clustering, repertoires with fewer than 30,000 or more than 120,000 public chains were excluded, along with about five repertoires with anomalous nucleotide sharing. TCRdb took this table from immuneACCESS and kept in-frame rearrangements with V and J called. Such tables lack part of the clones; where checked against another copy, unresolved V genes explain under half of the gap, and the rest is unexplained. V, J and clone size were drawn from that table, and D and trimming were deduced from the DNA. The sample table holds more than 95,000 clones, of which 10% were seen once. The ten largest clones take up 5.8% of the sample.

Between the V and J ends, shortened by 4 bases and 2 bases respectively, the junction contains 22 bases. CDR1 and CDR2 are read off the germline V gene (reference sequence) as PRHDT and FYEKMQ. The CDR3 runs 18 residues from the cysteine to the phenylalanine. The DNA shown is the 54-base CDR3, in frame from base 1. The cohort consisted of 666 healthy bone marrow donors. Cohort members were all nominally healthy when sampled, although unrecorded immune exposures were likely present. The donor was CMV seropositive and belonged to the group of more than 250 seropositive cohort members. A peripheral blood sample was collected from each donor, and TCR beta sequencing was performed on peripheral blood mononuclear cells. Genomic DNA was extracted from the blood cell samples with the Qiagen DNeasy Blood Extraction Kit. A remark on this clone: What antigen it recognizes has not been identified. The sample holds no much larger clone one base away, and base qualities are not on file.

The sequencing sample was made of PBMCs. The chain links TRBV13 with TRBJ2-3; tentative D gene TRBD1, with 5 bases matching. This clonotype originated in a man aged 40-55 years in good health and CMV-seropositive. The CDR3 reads CASSSTTQEPIFTDTQYF. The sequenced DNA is TGTGCCAGCAGCTCAACGACACAGGAACCCATCTTCACAGATACGCAGTATTTT.